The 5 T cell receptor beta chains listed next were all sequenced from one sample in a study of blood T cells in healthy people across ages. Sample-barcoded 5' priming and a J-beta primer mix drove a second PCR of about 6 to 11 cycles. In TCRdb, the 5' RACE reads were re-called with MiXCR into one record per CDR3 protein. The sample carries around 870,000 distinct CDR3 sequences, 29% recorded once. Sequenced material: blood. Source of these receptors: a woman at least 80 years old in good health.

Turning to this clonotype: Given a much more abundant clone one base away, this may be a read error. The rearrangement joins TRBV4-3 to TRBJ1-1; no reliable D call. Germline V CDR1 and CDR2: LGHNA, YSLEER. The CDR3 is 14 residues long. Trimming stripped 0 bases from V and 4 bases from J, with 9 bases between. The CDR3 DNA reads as TGCGCCAGCAGCCAAGAAATGTGGAGCACTGAAGCTTTCTTT. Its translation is CASSQEMWSTEAFF.

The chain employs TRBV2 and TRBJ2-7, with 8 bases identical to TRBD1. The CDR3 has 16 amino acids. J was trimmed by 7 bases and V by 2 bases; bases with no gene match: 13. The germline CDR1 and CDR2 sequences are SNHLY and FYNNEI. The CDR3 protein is CASSENGQGANLEQYF. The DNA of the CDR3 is TGTGCCAGCAGTGAAAACGGGCAGGGGGCGAATTTAGAGCAGTACTTC.

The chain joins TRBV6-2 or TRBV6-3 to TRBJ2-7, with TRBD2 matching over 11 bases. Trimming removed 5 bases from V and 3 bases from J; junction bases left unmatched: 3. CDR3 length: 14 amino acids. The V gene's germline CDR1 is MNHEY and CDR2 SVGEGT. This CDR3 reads CASSRLAGFYEQYF. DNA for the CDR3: TGTGCCAGCAGTCGACTAGCGGGGTTCTACGAGCAGTACTTC.

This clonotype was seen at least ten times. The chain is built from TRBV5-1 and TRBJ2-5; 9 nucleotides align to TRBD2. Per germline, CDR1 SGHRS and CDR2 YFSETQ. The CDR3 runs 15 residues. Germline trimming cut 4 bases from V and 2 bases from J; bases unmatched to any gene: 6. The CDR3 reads CASSGTSRGQETQYF. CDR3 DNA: TGCGCCAGCAGCGGGACTAGCCGGGGACAAGAGACCCAGTACTTC.

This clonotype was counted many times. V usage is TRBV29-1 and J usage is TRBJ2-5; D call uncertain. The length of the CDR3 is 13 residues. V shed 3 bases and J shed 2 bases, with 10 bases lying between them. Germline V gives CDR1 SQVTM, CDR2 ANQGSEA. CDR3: CSVDATLQETQYF. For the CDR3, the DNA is TGCAGCGTTGATGCTACGTTGCAAGAGACCCAGTACTTC.